This T cell receptor (beta chain) was recorded in a study of OX40 agonist ivuxolimab in advanced cancers. In the study overall: The costimulatory receptor OX40 (CD134) was targeted by ivuxolimab, a fully human IgG2 agonistic monoclonal antibody. The dose-escalation cohort was around 83% male with a mean age of approximately 60 years, ranging from roughly 20 to 80. Of the 50 or so patients in dose escalation, about 20 had hepatocellular carcinoma, approximately 15 had melanoma, 9 had renal cell carcinoma and 9 had head and neck cancer. Prior anti-PD-1, anti-PD-L1 or anti-CTLA-4 therapy was permitted, and 30% to 50% of dose-escalation patients had received checkpoint inhibitors. The paper reports the monotherapy dose-escalation portion (N ≈ 52 patients) of the phase I ivuxolimab trial. Peripheral TCRbeta sequencing aimed to test whether ivuxolimab altered TCR sequence diversity and caused clonal T-cell expansion. Intravenous ivuxolimab was administered to patients every 2 weeks at six dose levels: 0.01, 0.1, 0.3, 1.5, 3 and 10 mg/kg. Three dose-escalation patients achieved partial responses, one with hepatocellular carcinoma and two with cutaneous melanoma.

Broader findings and caveats from the paper: Partial responders in the 0.1-3.0 mg/kg groups had among the lowest normalized peripheral clonal expansion, especially among CD8+ T cells. The antigen specificity of the peripheral T cells that underwent clonal expansion was not determined. After ivuxolimab, CD8+ T cells had more expanded clones than CD4+ T cells on average. At doses of 0.1 to 3.0 mg/kg, clonal expansion of both CD4+ and CD8+ T cells in blood was seen between baseline and week 6. Low levels of normalized T-cell clonal expansion were also seen in some nonresponding patients.

The trial excluded patients who had a history of autoimmune disease or were on systemic immunosuppression. Peripheral blood for TCR sequencing was drawn from every dose cohort at baseline, at cycle 4 day 1 and at cycle 7 day 1. The samples were taken from a phase I, first-in-human, multicenter, open-label dose-escalation trial of ivuxolimab. The trial enrolled adults with locally advanced or metastatic head and neck squamous cell, hepatocellular, melanoma or renal cell carcinoma. Before TCR sequencing, CD4+ T cells and CD8+ T cells from peripheral blood were sorted into separate populations. The CDR3, cysteine through phenylalanine, is 17 amino acids long. Only CDR3 DNA remains: 51 bases, in frame from the first base. Ends trimmed: V by 0 bases, J by 0 bases; bases unmatched to a gene: 3. CDR1 MGHDK and CDR2 SYGVNS are derived from the germline V gene. In regard to this clone: The specificity of this receptor is unknown. No base qualities exist here, and no much larger clone lies one base off it.

To sequence the TCRbeta CDR3 region, genomic DNA was isolated from the sorted cells. The immunoSEQ Assay was used for sequencing of TCRbeta CDR3 regions. TCRdb holds this immuneACCESS table with in-frame rearrangements only. Some clones are missing; in checked studies, unresolved V genes explain under half, and the rest has no known cause. The sample table contains 65,000 to 70,000 clones; only one count was recorded for approximately 85% of them. Approximately 0.38% of the sample rests with the top ten. The sequenced sample was CD4+ or CD8+ T cells sorted from blood, obtained in a trial of the OX40 agonist ivuxolimab. The chain is assembled from TRBV25-1 and TRBJ2-2; TRBD1 agrees with 8 junctional bases. The receptor was isolated from an adult with an advanced solid tumor such as melanoma, head and neck, liver or kidney cancer. The CDR3 region has the sequence CASSEYRGQANTGELFF. The DNA is TGTGCCAGCAGTGAATATAGGGGACAGGCGAACACCGGGGAGCTGTTTTTT.